These T cell receptor beta chains were read from a single sample in a study of stem cell transplantation in POMP-related autoinflammatory disease. Method: immunoSEQ multiplex PCR; TCRdb's copy keeps in-frame clones and lacks some. The profile covers about 26,000 clones, with roughly four fifths appearing a single time and around 2.5% taken by the ten largest. The sequencing here drew on CD4+ T cells from PBMCs, taken before stem cell transplantation. These receptors were collected from a human donor with POMP-related autoinflammation and immune dysregulation (PRAID). Each CDR3 is given with its conserved first and last residue. A D gene is named only where the DNA matches it firmly. Part of the rows lack a size; the others show once, few, many or a class for expanded clones.

size	length	V	D	J	CDR3	DNA
-	16	TRBV12-1	-	TRBJ2-7	CASSFGGTGDDYEQYF	TGTGCCAGCAGCTTTGGGGGGACGGGGGACGACTACGAGCAGTACTTC
-	13	TRBV30	TRBD1	TRBJ1-1	CAWSRQGNTEAFF	TGTGCCTGGAGTAGACAGGGGAACACTGAAGCTTTCTTT
once	15	TRBV6-5	-	TRBJ1-2	CASSYSPGGYSGYTF	TGTGCCAGCAGTTACTCCCCGGGAGGTTATAGTGGCTACACCTTC
few	17	TRBV6-1	-	TRBJ1-2	CASSESLTTEALYGYTF	TGTGCCAGCAGTGAAAGTCTTACCACAGAGGCCCTCTATGGCTACACCTTC
-	22	TRBV27	TRBD2	TRBJ2-3	CASSRGRGLAGPLHPGTDTQYF	TGTGCCAGCAGTAGAGGACGGGGACTAGCGGGGCCTCTTCACCCAGGCACAGATACGCAGTATTTT
-	16	TRBV5-1	-	TRBJ2-7	CASSPLTLISSYEQYF	TGCGCCAGCAGTCCCCTAACTTTAATAAGCTCCTACGAGCAGTACTTC
once	14	TRBV7-3	TRBD2	TRBJ2-1	CASSLAGGPDEQFF	TGTGCCAGCAGCTTAGCGGGAGGGCCCGATGAGCAGTTCTTC
-	14	TRBV30	-	TRBJ2-7	CAWSVLTGPYEQYF	TGTGCCTGGAGTGTACTTACAGGACCTTACGAGCAGTACTTC
-	13	TRBV30	-	TRBJ2-2	CAWSLVPHGELFF	TGTGCCTGGAGCCTCGTCCCCCACGGGGAGCTGTTTTTT
-	15	TRBV7-9	-	TRBJ2-7	CASSLPPSGASEQYF	TGTGCCAGCAGCTTACCACCATCGGGAGCCTCCGAGCAGTACTTC
-	15	TRBV5-1	-	TRBJ2-3	CASSEGGWSTDTQYF	TGCGCCAGCAGCGAAGGGGGGTGGAGCACAGATACGCAGTATTTT
few	15	TRBV6-1	-	TRBJ1-6	CASSERQVPGSPLHF	TGTGCCAGCAGTGAACGACAGGTTCCCGGCTCACCCCTCCACTTT
-	17	TRBV2	TRBD2	TRBJ2-2	CASSGVILAGDTGELFF	TGTGCCAGCAGTGGGGTTATACTAGCGGGAGACACCGGGGAGCTGTTTTTT
-	12	TRBV29-1	-	TRBJ1-2	CSVQTLTYGYTF	TGCAGCGTTCAGACACTTACCTATGGCTACACCTTC
once	12	TRBV10-2	-	TRBJ1-2	CASSEEITGYTF	TGCGCCAGCAGTGAGGAGATCACCGGCTACACCTTC
-	14	TRBV6-1	TRBD1	TRBJ1-5	CASSESGGYQPQHF	TGTGCCAGCAGTGAATCAGGGGGTTATCAGCCCCAGCATTTT
-	14	TRBV28	TRBD1	TRBJ2-3	CASRLQGSTDTQYF	TGTGCCAGCAGACTACAGGGGAGCACAGATACGCAGTATTTT
once	15	TRBV28	-	TRBJ2-7	CASSLPLTGGYEQYF	TGTGCCAGCAGTCTCCCACTCACTGGAGGGTACGAGCAGTACTTC
-	15	TRBV28	-	TRBJ2-3	CASSFRVGRTDTQYF	TGTGCCAGCAGTTTTAGGGTCGGACGCACAGATACGCAGTATTTT
-	14	TRBV19	TRBD2	TRBJ2-2	CASSSAGGTGELFF	TGTGCCAGTAGTAGCGCCGGGGGGACCGGGGAGCTGTTTTTT
-	18	TRBV27	TRBD1	TRBJ2-3	CASSSPIRDRASTDTQYF	TGTGCCAGCAGTTCCCCTATCCGGGACAGGGCTAGCACAGATACGCAGTATTTT
-	17	TRBV10-2	-	TRBJ1-4	CARTWGVQFATNEKLFF	TGCGCCAGGACCTGGGGCGTGCAGTTTGCAACTAATGAAAAACTGTTTTTT
-	16	TRBV7-9	TRBD2	TRBJ2-3	CASSWSGGPRTDTQYF	TGTGCCAGCAGCTGGAGCGGGGGACCCCGCACAGATACGCAGTATTTT
few	14	TRBV9	TRBD2	TRBJ2-5	CASSLSGSQETQYF	TGTGCCAGCAGCCTTAGCGGGAGTCAAGAGACCCAGTACTTC